This T cell receptor beta chain appears in the sequencing data of a study of blood T cells in healthy people across ages. The CDR3 is made up of 13 amino acids. Germline V gene lookup returns CDR1 DFQATT and CDR2 SNEGSKA (reference sequence). Trimming took 6 bases from V and 3 from J, leaving 11 bases between them. PBMCs, at least 6 million per sample, were isolated. Together with a sample-barcoded 5' primer, a J-beta primer mix was included in a second PCR lasting about 7 to 12 cycles. MiXCR was run by TCRdb on the 5' RACE reads, yielding one entry per CDR3 protein. The sample shows 1.5 million to 2 million distinct CDR3 sequences, under 30% of them seen only once.

The chain is built from TRBV20-1 and TRBJ1-4; maybe TRBD1 (6 bases). This TCR was recovered from a woman aged 25 to 39 in good health. The source material was blood. CDR3 in amino acids: CSAGGAANEKLFF. CDR3 DNA sequence: TGCAGTGCCGGGGGGGCCGCTAATGAAAAACTGTTTTTT.